This T cell receptor beta chain appears in the sequencing data of a study of PD-1 blockade in classical Hodgkin lymphoma. In the study overall: Patients were treated with nivolumab at 3 mg/kg, and this was given intravenously every 2 weeks.

Study-level results: Newly diagnosed patients and complete responders had comparable diversity at baseline.

Time point: cycle 4 day 1 (C4D1), after 6 weeks of nivolumab. Each patient experienced a relapse that followed autologous stem cell transplantation, and brentuximab vedotin exposure varied. Germline values: CDR1 MDHEN, CDR2 SYDVKM. The CDR3 is 16 amino acids. The junction had 11 bases not matched to a gene; V was cut back by 6 bases and J by 4 bases. With respect to this clone: As yet, its antigen is unknown.

The assay was immunoSEQ multiplex PCR, and TCRdb's table has in-frame clones only and misses some. Of tens of thousands of clones listed, around 90% were seen once; the top ten hold over 7.5%. The chain couples TRBV28 to TRBJ1-3; 8 positions agree with TRBD1. This specimen was peripheral blood mononuclear cells (PBMCs), taken before the fourth cycle of nivolumab. The receptor comes from a human donor with classical Hodgkin lymphoma. CDR3 region: CASRDPGTGLGNTIYF. CDR3 sequence (DNA): TGTGCCAGCAGGGACCCTGGGACAGGACTAGGAAACACCATATATTTT.